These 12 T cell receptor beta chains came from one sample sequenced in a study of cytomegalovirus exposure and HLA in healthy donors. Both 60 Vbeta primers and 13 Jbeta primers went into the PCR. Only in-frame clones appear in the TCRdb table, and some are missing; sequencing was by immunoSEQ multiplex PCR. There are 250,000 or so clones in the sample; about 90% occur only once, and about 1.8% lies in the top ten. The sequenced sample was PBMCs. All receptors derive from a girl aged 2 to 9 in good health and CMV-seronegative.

The CDR3 nucleotides are TGTGCCAGCATCTGGGGGACTCCGGGGGACAGGACCAACTACGAGCAGTACTTC. This gives the protein CASIWGTPGDRTNYEQYF. The V gene is TRBV2, the J gene TRBJ2-7; TRBD1 agrees at 8 bases. The length of the CDR3 is 18 residues. Trimming at V came to 7 bases and at J to 3 bases, leaving 20 bases not matched to a gene. CDR1 is SNHLY, CDR2 FYNNEI, per germline. Based on the CDR3 plus reference TRBV2 and TRBJ2-7, the full variable domain is EPEVTQTPSHQVTQMGQEVILRCVPISNHLYFYWYRQILGQKVEFLVSFYNNEISEKSEIFDDQFSVERPDGSNFTLKIRSTKLEDSAMYFCASIWGTPGDRTNYEQYFGPGTRLTVT.

The CDR3 loop reads CAWSATADTQYF. CDR3 bases: TGTGCCTGGAGTGCAACGGCAGATACGCAGTATTTT. The rearrangement joins TRBV30 to TRBJ2-3; D is unclear. CDR3 length: 12 amino acids. V was trimmed by 1 base and J by 4 bases, leaving 6 bases between them. The germline V gene has CDR1 GTSNPN and CDR2 SVGIG (reference sequence).

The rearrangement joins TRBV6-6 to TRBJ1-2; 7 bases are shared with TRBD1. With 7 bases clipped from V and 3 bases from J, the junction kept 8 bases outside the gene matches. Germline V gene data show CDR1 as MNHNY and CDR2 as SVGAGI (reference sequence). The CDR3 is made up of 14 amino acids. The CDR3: CASNDRERDYGYTF. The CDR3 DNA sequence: TGTGCCAGCAATGACAGGGAGCGGGACTATGGCTACACCTTC.

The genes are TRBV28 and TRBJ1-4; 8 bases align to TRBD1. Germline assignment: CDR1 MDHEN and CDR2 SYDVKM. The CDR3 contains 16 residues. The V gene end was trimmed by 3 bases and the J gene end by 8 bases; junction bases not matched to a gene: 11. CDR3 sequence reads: CASSLTGVDTREKLFF. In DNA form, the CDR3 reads TGTGCCAGCAGTTTGACAGGGGTAGATACTAGGGAAAAACTGTTTTTT.

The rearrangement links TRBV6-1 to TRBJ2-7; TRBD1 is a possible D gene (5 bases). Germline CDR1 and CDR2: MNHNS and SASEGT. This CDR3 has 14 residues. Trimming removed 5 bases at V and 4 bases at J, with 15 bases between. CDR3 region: CASSRQGAGYEQYF. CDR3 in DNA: TGTGCCAGCAGTCGTCAGGGCGCAGGGTACGAGCAGTACTTC.

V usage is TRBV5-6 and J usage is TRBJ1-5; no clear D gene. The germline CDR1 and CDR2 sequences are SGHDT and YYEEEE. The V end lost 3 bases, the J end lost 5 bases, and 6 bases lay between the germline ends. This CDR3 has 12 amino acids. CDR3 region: CASSSYDQPQHF. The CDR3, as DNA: TGTGCCAGCAGCTCCTATGATCAGCCCCAGCATTTT.

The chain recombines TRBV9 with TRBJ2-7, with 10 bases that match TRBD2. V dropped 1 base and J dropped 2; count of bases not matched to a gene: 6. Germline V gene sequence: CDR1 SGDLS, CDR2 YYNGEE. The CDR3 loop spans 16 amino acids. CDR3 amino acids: CASSVFPGLAPYEQYF. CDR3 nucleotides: TGTGCCAGCAGCGTATTCCCGGGACTAGCGCCCTACGAGCAGTACTTC.

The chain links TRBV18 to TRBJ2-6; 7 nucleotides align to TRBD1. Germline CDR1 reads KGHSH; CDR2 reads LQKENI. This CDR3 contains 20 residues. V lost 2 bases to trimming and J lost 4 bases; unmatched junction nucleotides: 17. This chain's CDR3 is CASSPLPRQGSSLGANVLTF. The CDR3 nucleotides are TGTGCCAGCTCACCATTACCGAGACAGGGATCCTCTCTGGGGGCCAACGTCCTGACTTTC.

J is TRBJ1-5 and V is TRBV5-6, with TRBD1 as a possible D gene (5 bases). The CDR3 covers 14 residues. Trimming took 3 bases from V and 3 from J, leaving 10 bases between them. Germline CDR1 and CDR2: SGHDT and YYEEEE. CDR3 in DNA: TGTGCCAGCAGCTCGACCAGGGTCAATCAGCCCCAGCATTTT. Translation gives CASSSTRVNQPQHF.

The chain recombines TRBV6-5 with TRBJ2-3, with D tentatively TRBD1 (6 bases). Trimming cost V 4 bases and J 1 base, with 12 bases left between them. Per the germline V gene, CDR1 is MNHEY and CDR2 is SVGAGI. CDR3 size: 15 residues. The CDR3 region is CASSSQGIGTDTQYF. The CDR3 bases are TGTGCCAGCAGTTCCCAGGGGATCGGCACAGATACGCAGTATTTT.

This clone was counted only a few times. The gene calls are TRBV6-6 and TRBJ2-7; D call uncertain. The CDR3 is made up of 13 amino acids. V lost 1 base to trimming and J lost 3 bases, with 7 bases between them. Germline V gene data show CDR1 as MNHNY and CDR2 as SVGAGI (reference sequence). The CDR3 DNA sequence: TGTGCCAGCAGTTACTACGGCGGCTACGAGCAGTACTTC. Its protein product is CASSYYGGYEQYF.

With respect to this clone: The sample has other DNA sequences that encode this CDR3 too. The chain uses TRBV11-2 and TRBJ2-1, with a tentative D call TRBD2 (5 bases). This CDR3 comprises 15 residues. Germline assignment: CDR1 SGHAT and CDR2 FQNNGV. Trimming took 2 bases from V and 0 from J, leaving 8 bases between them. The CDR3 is CASSLIGSSYNEQFF. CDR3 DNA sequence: TGTGCCAGCAGCTTAATAGGGAGCTCCTACAATGAGCAGTTCTTC.